The T cell receptor beta chain under discussion was sequenced for a study of CD8 T cells in Susac syndrome. With random hexamers, about 0.5 to 1 ug RNA was reverse transcribed. An immunoSEQ multiplex PCR generated amplified TCR beta CDR3 products spanning 54 Vbeta and 13 Jbeta. One entry per CDR3 protein results from TCRdb running MiXCR on the immunoSEQ multiplex PCR reads. Of roughly 150,000 distinct CDR3 sequences in the sample, just under 95% were seen once. Sequencing targeted TCR beta in blood CD8+ and CD4+ T cells. Relapsing-remitting disease, either stable or active, was present in the treatment-naive patients who were the multiple sclerosis controls. The specimen sequenced was CD8+ T cells from PBMCs. The TCR comes from a human donor with multiple sclerosis.

The CDR3 loop reads CASSNLVGQGTDTQYF. The CDR3 nucleotides are TGTGCCAGCAGCAATCTGGTGGGACAGGGCACAGATACGCAGTATTTT. The gene calls are TRBV7-9 and TRBJ2-3; 8 nucleotides line up with TRBD1. With V trimmed by 5 bases and J by 1 base, 8 bases remained unmatched. The CDR3 has 16 residues. The V gene's germline CDR1 is SEHNR and CDR2 FQNEAQ (reference sequence).